This T cell receptor (beta chain) was found in a study of CD8 T cells in ankylosing spondylitis. MiXCR, applied by TCRdb to the 5' RACE reads, yields one record per CDR3 protein. The profile shows fewer than 750,000 distinct CDR3 sequences, about 20% of them singletons. This clonotype has ten or more counts. The antigen remains unidentified. CDR1 and CDR2 (germline): ENHRY, SYGVKD. This CDR3 comprises 13 residues. V was cut by 0 bases and J by 8 bases, with 8 bases left in between. Overall study findings and caveats: Apparently characteristic of ankylosing spondylitis blood was a TCR beta motif (about 8 highly homologous variants).

The source is a male donor with ankylosing spondylitis. Sequenced material: blood, either unsorted or a sorted T cell fraction (not recorded which). The rearrangement joins TRBV10-3 to TRBJ1-5; D is ambiguous. The CDR3 sequence is CAISESGDEPQHF. The CDR3 coding sequence is TGTGCCATCAGTGAGTCCGGGGATGAGCCCCAGCATTTT.